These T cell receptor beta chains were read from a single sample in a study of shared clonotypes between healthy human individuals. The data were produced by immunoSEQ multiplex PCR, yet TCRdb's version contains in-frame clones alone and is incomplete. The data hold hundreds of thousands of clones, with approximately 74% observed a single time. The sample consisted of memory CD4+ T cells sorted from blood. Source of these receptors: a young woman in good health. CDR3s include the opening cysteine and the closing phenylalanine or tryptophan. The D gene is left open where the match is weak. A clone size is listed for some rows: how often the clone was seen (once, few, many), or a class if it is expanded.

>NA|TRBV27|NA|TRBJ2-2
TGTGCCAGCAGTTTAATGGGGGCAATCGGGGAGCTGTTTTTT
CASSLMGAIGELFF
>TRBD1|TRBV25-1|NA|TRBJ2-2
TGTGCCAGCAGTGAAGACAGGGGTAGCGGGGAGCTGTTTTTT
CASSEDRGSGELFF
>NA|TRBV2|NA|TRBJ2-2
TGTGCCAGCAGTGCCCTAGGGTACGCCGGGGAGCTGTTTTTT
CASSALGYAGELFF
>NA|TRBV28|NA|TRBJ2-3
TGTGCCAGCAGCATGGAAGGGGATTATGCAGATACGCAGTATTTT
CASSMEGDYADTQYF
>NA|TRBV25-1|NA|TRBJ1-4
TGTGCCAGCAGTAGAAATGAAAAACTGTTTTTT
CASSRNEKLFF
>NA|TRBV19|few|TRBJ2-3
TGTGCCACTCGCACCCGCGGGCGGGGCACAGATACGCAGTATTTT
CATRTRGRGTDTQYF
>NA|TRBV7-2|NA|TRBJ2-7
TGTGCCAGCAGCTTACAGCCTAGCGTAGACTACGAGCAGTACTTC
CASSLQPSVDYEQYF
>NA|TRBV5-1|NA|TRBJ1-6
TGCGCCAGCAGCTTGGAGGGGAATTCACCCCTCCACTTT
CASSLEGNSPLHF
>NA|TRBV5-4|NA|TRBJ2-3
TGTGCCAGCAGCCTGGCAGGTACGCAGTATTTT
CASSLAGTQYF
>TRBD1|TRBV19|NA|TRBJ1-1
TGTGCCAGTAGTCAACAGGGGGCCACTGAAGCTTTCTTT
CASSQQGATEAFF
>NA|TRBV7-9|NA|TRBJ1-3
TGTGCCAGCAGCAAGCCTCGGGTAGGCGGAAACACCATATATTTT
CASSKPRVGGNTIYF
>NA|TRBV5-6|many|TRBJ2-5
TGTGCCAGCACCCGAGGGGACTTTAGAATCCAAGAGACCCAGTACTTC
CASTRGDFRIQETQYF
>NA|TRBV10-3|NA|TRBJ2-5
TGTGCCATCAGTGAGACCCTCGGGGACCCAGAGACCCAGTACTTC
CAISETLGDPETQYF
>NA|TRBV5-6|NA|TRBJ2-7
TGTGCCAGCAGCTTGTGGGGCGGGAAACCCTACGAGCAGTACTTC
CASSLWGGKPYEQYF
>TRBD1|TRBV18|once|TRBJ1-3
TGTGCCAGCTCAGCGCGGGACAGCTTCCTCTCTATCTCTGGAAACACCATATATTTT
CASSARDSFLSISGNTIYF
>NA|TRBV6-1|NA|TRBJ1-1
TGTGCCAGCAGTGAAGGGCTGAACACTGAAGCTTTCTTT
CASSEGLNTEAFF
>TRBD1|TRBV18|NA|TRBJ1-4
TGTGCCAGCGCACAATTGGGACAGCAAAATGAAAAACTGTTTTTT
CASAQLGQQNEKLFF
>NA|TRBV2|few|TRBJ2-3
TGTGCCAGCACGGCGGAGAGCACAGATACGCAGTATTTT
CASTAESTDTQYF
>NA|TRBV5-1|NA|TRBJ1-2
TGCGCCAGCAGCTTGGGATTCGGGGATCTTACTTATGGCTACACCTTC
CASSLGFGDLTYGYTF
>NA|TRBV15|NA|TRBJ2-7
TGTGCCACCAGCAGACTTGGATTCGGCTCCTACGAGCAGTACTTC
CATSRLGFGSYEQYF
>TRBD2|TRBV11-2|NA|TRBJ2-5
TGTGCCAGCAGCTTAATGTCTAGCGGCCAAGAGACCCAGTACTTC
CASSLMSSGQETQYF
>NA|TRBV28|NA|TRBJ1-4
TGTGCCACCTGGGGGTGGACAGAAAAACTGTTTTTT
CATWGWTEKLFF
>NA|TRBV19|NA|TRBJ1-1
TGTGCCAGTAGTCGAAGAGTCACAGGGAAGAACACTGAAGCTTTCTTT
CASSRRVTGKNTEAFF
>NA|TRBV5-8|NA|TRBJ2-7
TGTGCCAGCAGCGCATACCAGGGCTACGAGCAGTACTTC
CASSAYQGYEQYF
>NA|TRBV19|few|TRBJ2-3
TGTGCCAGTAGTATTTCAAGGGGGTACACAGATACGCAGTATTTT
CASSISRGYTDTQYF
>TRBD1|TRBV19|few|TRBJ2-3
TGTGCCAGTAGTATCAGGACAGGGACCATCACAGATACGCAGTATTTT
CASSIRTGTITDTQYF
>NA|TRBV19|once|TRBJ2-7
TGTGCCAGTAGTATAACGGGACTGTCCTACGAGCAGTACTTC
CASSITGLSYEQYF
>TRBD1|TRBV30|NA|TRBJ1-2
TGTGCCTGGACCCAACAGGGGGTGGGTAACTATGGCTACACCTTC
CAWTQQGVGNYGYTF
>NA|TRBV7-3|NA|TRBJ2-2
TGTGCCAGCAGTGCCGGGACGCCTACCGGGGAGCTGTTTTTT
CASSAGTPTGELFF
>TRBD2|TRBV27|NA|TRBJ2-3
TGTGCCAGCAGTTTAGCGGGAGGGGAAACAAGCACAGATACGCAGTATTTT
CASSLAGGETSTDTQYF
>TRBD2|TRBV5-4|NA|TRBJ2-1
TGTGCCAGCAGCCCCCGACTAGCGGGAAGCAATGAGCAGTTCTTC
CASSPRLAGSNEQFF
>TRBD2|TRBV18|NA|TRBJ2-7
TGTGCCAGCTCACCACGGGCGTCGGGAGGCTCCTACGAGCAGTACTTC
CASSPRASGGSYEQYF
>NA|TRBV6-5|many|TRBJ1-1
TGTGCCAGCAGTTACTCGCATGGCGGGGGAGGGACTGAAGCTTTCTTT
CASSYSHGGGGTEAFF
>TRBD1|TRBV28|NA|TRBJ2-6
TGTGCCAGCACCCTAACCGGGACAGGGGTCTTTGGGGCCAACGTCCTGACTTTC
CASTLTGTGVFGANVLTF
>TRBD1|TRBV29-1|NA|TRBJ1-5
TGCAGCGTTCGGACAGGGCTCAATCAGCCCCAGCATTTT
CSVRTGLNQPQHF
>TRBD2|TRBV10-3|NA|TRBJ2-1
TGTGCCATCAGTGAGCAAGCGGGAGGGCCTAGTGAGCAGTTCTTC
CAISEQAGGPSEQFF
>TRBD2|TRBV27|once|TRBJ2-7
TGTGCCAGCGGACGACTAGCGGGAGAATATAAGTACTTC
CASGRLAGEYKYF
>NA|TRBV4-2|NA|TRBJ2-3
TGTGCCAGCAGCCAAGAGAGAGGTGGGAGGGATACGCAGTATTTT
CASSQERGGRDTQYF
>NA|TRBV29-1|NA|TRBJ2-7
TGCAGCGTTGGAAACCCCACAGGGGAGCAGTACTTC
CSVGNPTGEQYF
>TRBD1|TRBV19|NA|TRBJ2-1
TGTGCCAGTAGTGCTCGGACAGGGGAAAGCTCCTACAATGAGCAGTTCTTC
CASSARTGESSYNEQFF
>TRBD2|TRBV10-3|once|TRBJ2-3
TGTGCCATCAGGGAGCTAGCGGCTAGCACAGATACGCAGTATTTT
CAIRELAASTDTQYF
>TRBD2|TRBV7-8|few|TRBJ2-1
TGTGCCAGCAGCGTCCGGGAGGGGTCCTACAATGAGCAGTTCTTC
CASSVREGSYNEQFF
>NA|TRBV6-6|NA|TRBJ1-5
TGTGCCAGCAGTTACTCGGGGGCGGTGGATCAGCCCCAGCATTTT
CASSYSGAVDQPQHF
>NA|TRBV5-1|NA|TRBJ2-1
TGCGCCAGCAGCTCGGATAGGAGCTCCTACAATGAGCAGTTCTTC
CASSSDRSSYNEQFF
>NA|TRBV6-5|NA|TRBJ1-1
TGTGCCAGCAGGAACGCAGGGGATCCAACTGAAGCTTTCTTT
CASRNAGDPTEAFF
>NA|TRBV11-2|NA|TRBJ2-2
TGTGCCAGCAGCTTTACCCCCAAAGCGGTGAACACCGGGGAGCTGTTTTTT
CASSFTPKAVNTGELFF
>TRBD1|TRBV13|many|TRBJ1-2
TGTGCCAGCAGACGACAGGGCCTTTCTAACTATGGCTACACCTTC
CASRRQGLSNYGYTF